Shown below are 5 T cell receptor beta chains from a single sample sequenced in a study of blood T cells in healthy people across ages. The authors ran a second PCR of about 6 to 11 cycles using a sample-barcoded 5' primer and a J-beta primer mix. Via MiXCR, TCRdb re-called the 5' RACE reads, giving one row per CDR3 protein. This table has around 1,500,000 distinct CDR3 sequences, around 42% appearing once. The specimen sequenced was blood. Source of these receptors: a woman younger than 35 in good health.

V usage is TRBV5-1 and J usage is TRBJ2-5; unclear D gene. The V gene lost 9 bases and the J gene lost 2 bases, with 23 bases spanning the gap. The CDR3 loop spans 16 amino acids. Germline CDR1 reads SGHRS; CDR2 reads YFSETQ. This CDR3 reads CATKRAPLGGQETQYF. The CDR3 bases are TGCGCCACCAAACGGGCCCCTCTGGGTGGTCAAGAGACCCAGTACTTC.

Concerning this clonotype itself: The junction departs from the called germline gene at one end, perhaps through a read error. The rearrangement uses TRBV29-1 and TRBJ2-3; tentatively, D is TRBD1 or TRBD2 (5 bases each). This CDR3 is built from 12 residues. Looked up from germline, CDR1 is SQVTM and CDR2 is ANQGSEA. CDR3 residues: CSVEQGRDSQYF. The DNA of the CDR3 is TGCAGCGTTGAACAGGGACGAGATTCGCAGTATTTT.

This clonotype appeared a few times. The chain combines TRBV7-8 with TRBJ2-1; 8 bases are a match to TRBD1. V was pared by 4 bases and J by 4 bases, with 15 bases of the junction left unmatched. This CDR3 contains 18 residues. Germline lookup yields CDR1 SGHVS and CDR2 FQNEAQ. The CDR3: CASSSDLTGDTTYNEQFF. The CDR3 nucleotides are TGTGCCAGCAGCTCTGATCTGACAGGGGACACAACTTACAATGAGCAGTTCTTC.

DNA for the CDR3: TGCAGTGCTAGAGATCCCGGACTAGCGGGAGACGCAGATACGCAGTATTTT. Amino acids: CSARDPGLAGDADTQYF. The chain uses TRBV20-1 and TRBJ2-3, with TRBD2 matching 13 bases. The length of the CDR3 is 17 residues. The ends lost 0 bases at V and 4 bases at J; junction bases unmatched: 7. CDR1 and CDR2 from the germline V gene are DFQATT and SNEGSKA (reference sequence).

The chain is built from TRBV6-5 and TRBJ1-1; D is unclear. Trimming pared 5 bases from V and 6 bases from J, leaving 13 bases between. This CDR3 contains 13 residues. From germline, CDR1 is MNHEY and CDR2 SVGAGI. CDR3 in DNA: TGTGCCAGCAGTCCCCTAGGCTTCGCTGAAGCTTTCTTT. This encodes CASSPLGFAEAFF.